The entry that follows covers one TCR beta chain sequence. This clone has more than one count but fewer than ten. The antigen this receptor binds is unknown. No clone much larger than this one lies a single base away; base qualities are absent. These data are taken from a study of cytomegalovirus exposure and HLA in healthy donors (dated by TCRdb to about 2017). About the full investigation: According to a later analysis, the approximately 130 validation repertoires were produced on the same platform as the 680 or so repertoires of the first cohort. The study aimed to test whether cataloging public T cell receptors could reveal signatures of past pathogen exposure. To predict cytomegalovirus infection status, the study combined high-throughput TCR immunosequencing, statistical association of individual TCRs with disease status, and machine learning. In addition to the first cohort of roughly 700 subjects, a separate validation cohort of approximately 130 different subjects was used. Broad study findings and their caveats: In the study, around 150 TCR beta chains were listed as associated with cytomegalovirus. A later analysis had no HLA typing for the validation cohort, so co-occurrence there was scored across all 130 or so repertoires. Of the cluster scores, approximately 94% were above 0 in a later analysis, which found that TCRs clustered in the first cohort also tended to co-occur in the 95 to 150 validation repertoires. In vitro tests confirmed that three of the cytomegalovirus-associated TCR beta chains recognize cytomegalovirus antigens. The authors suggested that the approach could potentially be extended to other disease states and immunological phenotypes. The classifier was reported to diagnose cytomegalovirus status with high specificity and sensitivity in both the original cohort and the validation cohort. Most TCR sequences were seen in very few donors, while some public TCRs were found in many individuals.

Library preparation was by the immunoSEQ multiplex PCR assay. Per the authors' processing: A statistical classification framework was developed to diagnose cytomegalovirus status using the catalog of TCR beta chain sequences. In its TCRdb copy, this immuneACCESS table keeps in-frame sequences only and misses some clones. Where compared with another copy, unresolved V genes explain less than half of these, and the others have no known cause. V and J calls and clone size come straight from that table; D and trimming were deduced from the DNA. In all, the sample holds approximately 150,000 clones, and roughly 90% of those were seen once. Roughly 4.3% of the sample comes from the top ten. CDR1 SGHRS and CDR2 YFSETQ were looked up in the germline V gene. The CDR3, cysteine through phenylalanine, is 16 amino acids long. Just CDR3 DNA is preserved here, 48 bases in frame from base 1. Relative to germline, V is missing 4 bases and J is missing 4 bases, with 9 bases of the junction outside any gene match.

Separate from the approximately 670-subject first cohort, the validation cohort of 120 subjects was the group to which the donors belonged. The sequenced material came from PBMCs. The clonotype originates from a man younger than 35 in good health and CMV-seropositive. The V and J genes are TRBV5-1 and TRBJ1-3, with 9 bases matching TRBD1. The nucleotide sequence is TGCGCCAGCAGCGTTACCGGGACAGGGATGGGAAACACCATATATTTT. The translation is CASSVTGTGMGNTIYF.